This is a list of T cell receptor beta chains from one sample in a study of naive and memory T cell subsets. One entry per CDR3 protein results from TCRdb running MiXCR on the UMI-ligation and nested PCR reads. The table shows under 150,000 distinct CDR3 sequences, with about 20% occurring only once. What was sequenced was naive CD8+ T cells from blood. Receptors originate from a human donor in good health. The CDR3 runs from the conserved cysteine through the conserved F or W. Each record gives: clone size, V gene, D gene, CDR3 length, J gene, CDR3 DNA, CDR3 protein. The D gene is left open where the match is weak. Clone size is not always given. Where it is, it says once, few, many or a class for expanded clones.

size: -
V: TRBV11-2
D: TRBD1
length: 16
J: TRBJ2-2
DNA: TGTGCCAGCAGCTTTCCGACAGGGGTAGTAACCGGGGAGCTGTTTTTT
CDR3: CASSFPTGVVTGELFF

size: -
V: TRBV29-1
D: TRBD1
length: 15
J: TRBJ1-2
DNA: TGCAGCGTAGCCCCCGGGACAGCGGCTTTGAGGGGCTACACCTTC
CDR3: CSVAPGTAALRGYTF

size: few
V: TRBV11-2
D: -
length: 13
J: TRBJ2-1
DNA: TGTGCCAGCAGCTTCGGGTCGGCGTATGAGCAGTTCTTC
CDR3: CASSFGSAYEQFF

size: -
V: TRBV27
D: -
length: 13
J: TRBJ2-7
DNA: TGTGCCAGCACCCCTGGGAGCCTGAGCGAGCAGTACTTC
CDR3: CASTPGSLSEQYF

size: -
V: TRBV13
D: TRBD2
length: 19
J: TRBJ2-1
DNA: TGTGCCAGCAGCTCCGATGGGACTAGTCCACCCAGCTCCTACAATGAGCAGTTCTTC
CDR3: CASSSDGTSPPSSYNEQFF

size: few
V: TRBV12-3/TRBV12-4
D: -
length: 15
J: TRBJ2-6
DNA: TGTGCCAGCAGTTGGACAGCTAATGGGGCCAACGTCCTGACTTTC
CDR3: CASSWTANGANVLTF

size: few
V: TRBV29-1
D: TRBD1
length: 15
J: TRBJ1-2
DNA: TGCAGCGTTGAAGAGTCGGCAGGGGGCGACTATGGCTACACCTTC
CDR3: CSVEESAGGDYGYTF

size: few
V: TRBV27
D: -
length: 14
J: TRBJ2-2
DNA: TGTGCCAGCAGTCTACAGTGGGACACCGGGGAGCTGTTTTTT
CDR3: CASSLQWDTGELFF

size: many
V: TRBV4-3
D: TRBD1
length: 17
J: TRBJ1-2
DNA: TGCGCCAGCAGCCCTGAGAACAGGGGGCTCTCTTTTTGGGGCTACACCTTC
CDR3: CASSPENRGLSFWGYTF

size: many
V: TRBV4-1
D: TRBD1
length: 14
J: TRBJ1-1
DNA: TGCGCCAGCAGCCATCCGGACAGGCTAACTGAAGCTTTCTTT
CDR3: CASSHPDRLTEAFF

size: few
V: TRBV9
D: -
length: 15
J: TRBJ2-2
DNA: TGTGCCAGCAGCGTGGCCCCGGAGGGCACCGGGGAGCTGTTTTTT
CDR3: CASSVAPEGTGELFF

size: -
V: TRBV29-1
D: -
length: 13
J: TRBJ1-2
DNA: TGCAGCGTTGGGAGTGGGGGCGGTAATGGCTACACCTTC
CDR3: CSVGSGGGNGYTF

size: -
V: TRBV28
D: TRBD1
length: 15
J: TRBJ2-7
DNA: TGTGCCAGCAGTTTGGGAACAGGGGAGTGGGACGAGCAGTACTTC
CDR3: CASSLGTGEWDEQYF

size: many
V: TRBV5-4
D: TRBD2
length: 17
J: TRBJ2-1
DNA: TGTGCCAGCAGCTTGGAGGGTAGCGGGAGTATGTACAATGAGCAGTTCTTC
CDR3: CASSLEGSGSMYNEQFF

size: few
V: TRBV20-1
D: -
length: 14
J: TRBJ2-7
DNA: TGCAGTGCCGATTCCCGGGACTCCTCCTACGAGCAGTACTTC
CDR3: CSADSRDSSYEQYF

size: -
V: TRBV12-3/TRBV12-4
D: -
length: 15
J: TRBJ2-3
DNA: TGTGCCAGCAGTTTTGAATCGTGGAGCACAGATACGCAGTATTTT
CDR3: CASSFESWSTDTQYF

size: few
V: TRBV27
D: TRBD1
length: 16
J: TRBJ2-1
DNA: TGTGCCAGCAGGCCCGTTCGAGAGGACAGGGGGTTGGAGCAGTTCTTC
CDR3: CASRPVREDRGLEQFF

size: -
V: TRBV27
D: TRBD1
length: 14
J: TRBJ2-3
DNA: TGTGCCAGCAGTACAGGGGGGTGGGTAGATACGCAGTATTTT
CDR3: CASSTGGWVDTQYF

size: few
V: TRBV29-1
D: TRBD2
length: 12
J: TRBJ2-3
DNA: TGCAGCCACTCGCGGGAGGAGGATACGCAGTATTTT
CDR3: CSHSREEDTQYF

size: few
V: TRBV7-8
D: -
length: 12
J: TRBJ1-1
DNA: TGTGCCAGCAGCTCCCTTCAATATTCGGCTTTCTTT
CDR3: CASSSLQYSAFF